The 23 T cell receptor beta chains below come from one sample, sequenced in a study of blood T cell repertoires in COVID-19 (dated by TCRdb to 2019 to 2021). Library construction relied on the immunoSEQ multiplex PCR assay. This is the immuneACCESS table as TCRdb keeps it, with only in-frame sequences that have V and J called. A part of the clones is gone; compared with another copy, unresolved V genes explain less than half, and the rest is unexplained. The sample table lists 37,000 or so clones, roughly 73% of them with a count of one. The ten largest clones take up approximately 32% of the sample. Sequencing used peripheral blood. The receptor set was obtained from a man aged 55 to 70 with acute or convalescent COVID-19.

The chain is built from TRBV21-1 and TRBJ1-4; the table's D gene call, TRBD1, was not cross checked with the DNA. TRBV21-1 constitutes a pseudogene. The CDR3 runs to 16 residues. CDR3 residues: CASSPQGNPTNEKLFF. The CDR3 nucleotides are TGTGCCAGCAGTCCCCAGGGGAACCCAACTAATGAAAAACTGTTTTTT.

This clone was seen only a few times. The chain is built from TRBV21-1 and TRBJ1-4; the table gives TRBD1 as D, unverified against the DNA. TRBV21-1 is a documented pseudogene. This CDR3 region has 16 residues. CDR3 amino acids: CASSKEDRSTNEKLFF. In nucleotides, the CDR3 is TGTGCCAGCAGCAAAGAGGACAGATCAACTAATGAAAAACTGTTTTTT.

The rearrangement joins TRBV6-6 to TRBJ1-2; weak D call: TRBD1 (6 bases). The germline V gene has CDR1 MNHNY and CDR2 SVGAGI (reference sequence). V shed 6 bases and J shed 6 bases, with 14 bases lying between them. This CDR3 contains 13 residues. The CDR3 is CASSGQPLNGYTF. In nucleotides, the CDR3 is TGTGCCAGCAGCGGACAGCCGCTTAATGGCTACACCTTC.

This clone is a singleton in its sample. J is TRBJ2-1 and V is TRBV6-5; 9 positions match TRBD2. This CDR3 is 15 amino acids long. Germline assignment: CDR1 MNHEY and CDR2 SVGAGI. The V and J ends lost 5 bases and 4 bases, in that order; junction bases with no gene match: 6. The DNA of the CDR3 is TGTGCCAGCAGTCCGACTAGCGGACCATACAATGAGCAGTTCTTC. This translates into CASSPTSGPYNEQFF.

J is TRBJ2-3 and V is TRBV5-6, with D maybe TRBD2 (5 bases). CDR3 length: 17 amino acids. Between the trimmed V and J ends, which lost 4 bases and 4 bases, there was a span of 22 bases. Germline CDR1 reads SGHDT; CDR2 reads YYEEEE. Here the CDR3 reads CASSPIGSGMTADTQYF. The CDR3 bases are TGTGCCAGCAGCCCGATAGGTTCGGGAATGACGGCAGATACGCAGTATTTT.

V is TRBV7-9 and J is TRBJ1-2; 9 nucleotides agree with TRBD1. After removal of 4 bases from V and 7 bases from J, the junction contained 4 bases not matched to a gene. The CDR3 length is 13 residues. CDR1 is SEHNR and CDR2 is FQNEAQ in the germline V gene (reference sequence). CDR3 loop: CASSSGQGGGYTF. The CDR3 nucleotides are TGTGCCAGCAGCTCGGGACAGGGTGGTGGCTACACCTTC.

Comments on this clone: The junction departs from germline at one end; a sequencing error may be responsible. V gene TRBV7-7 combines with J gene TRBJ2-5; 10 positions match TRBD2. This CDR3 has 14 residues. From germline, CDR1 is SSHAT and CDR2 FNYEAQ (reference sequence). This CDR3 reads CASSGGGSQETQYF. CDR3 bases: TGTGCTAGCAGCGGGGGGGGGAGTCAAGAGACCCAGTACTTC.

The chain recombines TRBV27 with TRBJ2-3; 9 bases are a match to TRBD2. CDR3 length: 18 amino acids. Germline V gene data show CDR1 as MNHEY and CDR2 as SMNVEV (reference sequence). Trimming removed 3 bases from V and 0 bases from J; junction bases left unmatched: 10. The CDR3 nucleotides read TGTGCCAGCAGTTTTAGGATAGCGGGAGTTCTAAGCACAGATACGCAGTATTTT. It yields the protein CASSFRIAGVLSTDTQYF.

The chain is built from TRBV12-5 and TRBJ2-6, with 8 bases that match TRBD2. The trim removed 4 bases at V and 0 bases at J, leaving 14 bases unmatched. Germline CDR1 and CDR2: LGHNT and FRNRAP. The CDR3 is made up of 20 amino acids. In nucleotides, the CDR3 is TGTGCTAGTGGTTATTCGCTCGGACTAGCCAATAACTCTGGGGCCAACGTCCTGACTTTC. Its protein is CASGYSLGLANNSGANVLTF. The full variable domain, completed using reference TRBV12-5 and TRBJ2-6, is DARVTQTPRHKVTEMGQEVTMRCQPILGHNTVFWYRQTMMQGLELLAYFRNRAPLDDSGMPKDRFSAEMPDATLATLKIQPSEPRDSAVYFCASGYSLGLANNSGANVLTFGAGSRLTVL.

The J gene is TRBJ1-1, the V gene TRBV11-2, with D perhaps matching TRBD1 (5 bases). The CDR3 extends over 13 amino acids. The germline V and J ends were trimmed by 5 bases and 7 bases, with 14 bases remaining between them. The germline gives CDR1 SGHAT, CDR2 FQNNGV. CDR3 sequence (DNA): TGTGCCAGCAGCCCCCGGAGGGGCGGTGAAGCTTTCTTT. Translated: CASSPRRGGEAFF.

The rearrangement uses TRBV29-1 and TRBJ2-5, with D possibly being TRBD1 (6 bases). Germline CDR1 reads SQVTM; CDR2 reads ANQGSEA. V lost 4 bases and J lost 4, with 10 bases in between. This CDR3 has 12 amino acids. As DNA, the CDR3 is TGCAGCGTTGGCAGGGGTTCAGAGACCCAGTACTTC. Its protein product is CSVGRGSETQYF.

The J gene is TRBJ2-7, the V gene TRBV2; D not resolved. V lost 2 bases and J 0 bases, leaving 2 bases between the germline ends. CDR3 length equals 12 residues. CDR1 is SNHLY and CDR2 is FYNNEI in the germline V gene. This CDR3 reads CASSERSYEQYF. CDR3 in DNA: TGTGCCAGCAGTGAACGCTCCTACGAGCAGTACTTC.

V and J are TRBV27 and TRBJ1-6; D uncertain. CDR1 and CDR2 from the germline V gene are MNHEY and SMNVEV (reference sequence). The germline V and J ends were trimmed by 2 bases and 6 bases, with 11 bases remaining between them. The CDR3 has 15 amino acids. The chain's CDR3 is CASSLRTGGNSPLHF. Written as DNA, the CDR3 is TGTGCCAGCAGTTTACGGACCGGAGGTAATTCACCCCTCCACTTT.

The rearrangement joins TRBV2 to TRBJ2-7; D unclear. There are 16 residues in the CDR3. The germline V gene has CDR1 SNHLY and CDR2 FYNNEI. Trimming removed 3 bases from V and 7 bases from J, with 22 bases in between. The CDR3 sequence: CASSDWFKSCRVEQYF. In nucleotides, the CDR3 is TGTGCCAGCAGTGACTGGTTCAAAAGTTGTCGGGTGGAGCAGTACTTC.

This sequence joins TRBV12-3 or TRBV12-4 and TRBJ2-7; tentative D call: TRBD2 (6 bases). This CDR3 has 13 residues. Trimming took 7 bases from V and 0 from J, leaving 10 bases between them. The CDR3 coding sequence is TGTGCCAGCACCAAGGACTACTCCTACGAGCAGTACTTC. It encodes CASTKDYSYEQYF.

V usage is TRBV5-1 and J usage is TRBJ2-1; D gene uncertain. The CDR3 sequence is 14 residues long. The ends were cut back, 0 bases at V and 0 bases at J, with 4 bases in the middle. Germline CDR1 reads SGHRS; CDR2 reads YFSETQ. CDR3 DNA sequence: TGCGCCAGCAGCTTGGACAACTCCTACAATGAGCAGTTCTTC. Translated, it gives CASSLDNSYNEQFF.

Points on this clone: Other nucleotide sequences from this sample produce the same CDR3. The V gene is TRBV5-1, the J gene TRBJ1-1; no definite D call. V was trimmed by 0 bases and J by 0 bases, leaving 6 bases between them. The CDR3 sequence is 14 residues long. Germline-derived CDR1 and CDR2 are SGHRS and YFSETQ. The CDR3 coding sequence is TGCGCCAGCAGCTTGGCTGCGATGAACACTGAAGCTTTCTTT. This encodes CASSLAAMNTEAFF.

The chain links TRBV6-5 to TRBJ2-1; 7 positions agree with TRBD1. CDR1 and CDR2 from the germline V gene are MNHEY and SVGAGI. CDR3 length: 14 amino acids. V lost 5 bases and J lost 9; bases outside the gene matches: 10. The CDR3, as DNA: TGTGCCAGCAGTCCCGGACAGGCTCGGGGTGAGCAGTTCTTC. Translating gives CASSPGQARGEQFF.

This sequence joins TRBV6-5 and TRBJ2-1; 9 bases match TRBD2. Germline V CDR1 and CDR2: MNHEY, SVGAGI. Trimming removed 6 bases from V and 7 bases from J; junction bases left unmatched: 4. CDR3 length: 13 residues. The CDR3 DNA reads TGTGCCAGCAGGGAGACTAGCGGTAATGAGCAGTTCTTC. Encoded protein: CASRETSGNEQFF.

The CDR3 spells CASSSRPRLAGAATDTQYF. The CDR3 DNA reads TGCGCCAGCAGCTCCCGTCCGCGACTAGCGGGAGCGGCTACAGATACGCAGTATTTT. The rearrangement joins TRBV4-3 to TRBJ2-3; 12 bases align to TRBD2. Looked up from germline, CDR1 is LGHNA and CDR2 is YSLEER. This CDR3 region has 19 residues. The V segment lost 5 bases and the J segment 3 bases; nucleotides outside the gene matches: 15.

J is TRBJ2-5 and V is TRBV11-2; TRBD1 matches at 7 bases. The trim removed 4 bases at V and 4 bases at J, leaving 6 bases unmatched. CDR3 length: 14 residues. Germline V gene lookup returns CDR1 SGHAT and CDR2 FQNNGV. In DNA form, the CDR3 reads TGTGCCAGCAGCTCATACAGGGGAAGAGAGACCCAGTACTTC. Translation gives CASSSYRGRETQYF.

The chain joins TRBV28 to TRBJ1-5; 7 nucleotides agree with TRBD1. V shed 1 base and J 2 bases; nucleotides not matched to a gene: 5. CDR1 and CDR2 from the germline V gene are MDHEN and SYDVKM. The CDR3 runs 16 residues. The CDR3 sequence is CASSLFGQGGNQPQHF. CDR3 nucleotide sequence: TGTGCCAGCAGTTTATTCGGCCAGGGGGGCAATCAGCCCCAGCATTTT.

The V and J genes are TRBV10-1 and TRBJ2-7; 8 positions agree with TRBD1. The CDR3 sequence is 15 residues long. Germline loops: CDR1 WNHNN, CDR2 SYGVQD (reference sequence). With V trimmed by 9 bases and J by 0 bases, 10 bases remained unmatched. The chain's CDR3 is CARPTGTGISYEQYF. CDR3 nucleotide sequence: TGCGCCAGACCAACCGGGACAGGTATCTCCTACGAGCAGTACTTC.